This is a list of T cell receptor beta chains from one sample in a study of T cell changes during pregnancy in multiple sclerosis. Clones were sequenced by immunoSEQ multiplex PCR, and TCRdb holds only the in-frame ones, with some missing. The table shows tens of thousands of clones, with roughly 93% occurring only once. Sample: peripheral blood, taken in the second trimester of pregnancy. Receptors originate from a female donor with multiple sclerosis, enrolled in a pregnancy study. CDR3s include the opening cysteine and the closing phenylalanine or tryptophan. D genes are given only for firm matches. Clone size is stated in some rows and not others, as once, few, many or a class when expanded.

TRBV7-3,TRBD2,TRBJ2-4,NA,TGTGCCAGCAGCGCGGCGGGGGGACAAAACATTCAGTACTTC,CASSAAGGQNIQYF
TRBV5-1,NA,TRBJ1-1,NA,TGCGCCAGCAGCTTGGGATCAGTGAACACTGAAGCTTTCTTT,CASSLGSVNTEAFF
TRBV10-3,NA,TRBJ1-6,NA,TGTGCCACCGAAACAGGGAACTATAATTCACCCCTCCACTTT,CATETGNYNSPLHF
TRBV7-9,TRBD1,TRBJ2-3,NA,TGTGCCAGCAGCACCGGGACAGGGTGGCGAGATACGCAGTATTTT,CASSTGTGWRDTQYF
TRBV18,NA,TRBJ1-4,NA,TGTGCCAGCTCACCACCAAGGGGCACCGGTGCAACTAATGAAAAACTGTTTTTT,CASSPPRGTGATNEKLFF
TRBV6-5,NA,TRBJ2-7,NA,TGTGCCAGCACCCCGAGCGTAGGACATGAGCAGTACTTC,CASTPSVGHEQYF
TRBV11-3,NA,TRBJ1-1,NA,TGTGCCAGCAGCTTCGGCGAGGACACTGAAGCTTTCTTT,CASSFGEDTEAFF
TRBV4-2,NA,TRBJ1-2,NA,TGTGCCAGCAGCCAATCCCCCGGGGGCTACACCTTC,CASSQSPGGYTF
TRBV5-1,TRBD1,TRBJ1-6,NA,TGCGCCAGCAGTGATCAGGGGGCTTCACCCCTCCACTTT,CASSDQGASPLHF
TRBV5-1,TRBD1,TRBJ1-6,NA,TGCGCCAGCAGCTTGCAGGGGGATAATTCACCCCTCCACTTT,CASSLQGDNSPLHF
TRBV27,NA,TRBJ2-3,NA,TGTGCCAGCAGTCTCGACAGTAAACCTAGCACAGATACGCAGTATTTT,CASSLDSKPSTDTQYF
TRBV28,TRBD1,TRBJ1-1,NA,TGTGCCAGCAGTTTCGCTGTTTACCGCCCAGGGGGGGCTTTCTTT,CASSFAVYRPGGAFF
TRBV7-2,TRBD1,TRBJ2-1,NA,TGTGCCAGCAGCTATGACAGGGTCGAGCAGTTCTTC,CASSYDRVEQFF
TRBV30,NA,TRBJ1-2,NA,TGTGCCTGGAGTGTACTTGGCCAGGATAACTATGGCTACACCTTC,CAWSVLGQDNYGYTF
TRBV5-4,NA,TRBJ2-5,once,TGTGCCAGCAGCTCGCCGGAGAGAAAAGAGACCCAGTACTTC,CASSSPERKETQYF
TRBV11-2,TRBD1,TRBJ2-7,NA,TGTGCCAGCAGCTGGATCGGGACAGGGGATCTGCGTTTGTACGAGCAGTACTTC,CASSWIGTGDLRLYEQYF
TRBV19,NA,TRBJ1-3,NA,TGTGCCAGTAGTATTTATCCGAGTAGCTCTGGAAACACCATATATTTT,CASSIYPSSSGNTIYF
TRBV15,NA,TRBJ2-1,NA,TGTGCCACCAGCAGGGTTCGGACTCCTCCCTACAATGAGCAGTTCTTC,CATSRVRTPPYNEQFF
TRBV4-3,NA,TRBJ2-7,NA,TGCGCCAGCAGCCAAGAAAGCGGGCCAGGAGGTACCTACGAGCAGTACTTC,CASSQESGPGGTYEQYF
TRBV7-3,TRBD2,TRBJ2-1,NA,TGTGCCAGCAGCCCCAGCGGGGGCCCGAATGAGCAGTTCTTC,CASSPSGGPNEQFF
TRBV6-6,TRBD2,TRBJ2-1,NA,TGTGCCAGCAGGCGGCTAGCGGGGGGGCTCAATGAGCAGTTCTTC,CASRRLAGGLNEQFF
TRBV4-3,NA,TRBJ1-1,NA,TGCGCCAGCAGCCACCCACAGTCCACCACTGAAGCTTTCTTT,CASSHPQSTTEAFF
TRBV2,NA,TRBJ1-6,NA,TGTGCCTCCCAGGGGTTCGGTAATTCACCCCTCCACTTT,CASQGFGNSPLHF
TRBV5-5,NA,TRBJ2-7,NA,TGTGCCAGCAGCTTGGGGTCGTGGGCTTACGAGCAGTACTTC,CASSLGSWAYEQYF
TRBV28,NA,TRBJ1-4,NA,TGTGCCAGCAGTCCTGTCTTTGAAAAACTGTTTTTT,CASSPVFEKLFF
TRBV6-5,TRBD1,TRBJ2-5,NA,TGTGCCACCCTGGGACAGGCCCAACAAGAGACCCAGTACTTC,CATLGQAQQETQYF
TRBV10-3,NA,TRBJ2-1,NA,TGTGCCACCCAAGAGGGGGGGGGTTACAATGAGCAGTTCTTC,CATQEGGGYNEQFF
TRBV5-4,TRBD2,TRBJ2-5,NA,TGTGCCAGCAGCTTGGTGGGCGGGGGGGCGCAAGAGACCCAGTACTTC,CASSLVGGGAQETQYF
TRBV7-3,TRBD1,TRBJ2-5,NA,TGTGCCAGCAGCCCCGGGGACAGCTTACAAGAGACCCAGTACTTC,CASSPGDSLQETQYF
TRBV5-1,TRBD1,TRBJ2-1,NA,TGCGCCAGCAGCTCCGGGACAGGGTGGTCCTACAATGAGCAGTTCTTC,CASSSGTGWSYNEQFF
TRBV4-3,TRBD1,TRBJ2-1,NA,TGCGCCAGCAGCCAAGATCCGCAGGGGGTCTCCTACAATGAGCAGTTCTTC,CASSQDPQGVSYNEQFF
TRBV7-9,NA,TRBJ1-1,NA,TGTGCCAGCAGCTTAGTGGTATACTTGAACACTGAAGCTTTCTTT,CASSLVVYLNTEAFF
TRBV25-1,NA,TRBJ2-6,NA,TGTGCCAGCAGTGTCAGGGTCCCCTCTGGGGCCAACGTCCTGACTTTC,CASSVRVPSGANVLTF
TRBV20-1,NA,TRBJ2-7,NA,TGCAGTGCTAGGACAGTGATTGAGCAGTACTTC,CSARTVIEQYF
TRBV2,NA,TRBJ2-7,NA,TGTGCCAGCACGGAGGGCAGGGAGTACGAGCAGTACTTC,CASTEGREYEQYF
TRBV7-2,TRBD1,TRBJ1-2,NA,TGTGCCAGCAGCTATAGACAGGGCGGCTACACCTTC,CASSYRQGGYTF
TRBV6-1,NA,TRBJ2-7,NA,TGTGCCAGCAGGGAAGACACACACAGGCCCTGCGAGCAGTACTTC,CASREDTHRPCEQYF
TRBV6-1,NA,TRBJ2-2,once,TGTGCCAGCACAACAGGGAACGCGAACACCGGGGAGCTGTTTTTT,CASTTGNANTGELFF
TRBV4-1,TRBD2,TRBJ2-4,NA,TGCGCCAGCAGCCAGGGGACTAGGACCAAAAACATTCAGTACTTC,CASSQGTRTKNIQYF
TRBV6-6,TRBD1,TRBJ1-1,NA,TGTGCCAGCGTCACCCCGGGACAGGTCACTGAAGCTTTCTTT,CASVTPGQVTEAFF
TRBV12-5,NA,TRBJ2-3,once,TGTGCTAGTGGTTTGGTACGATATAGTTCGCGGGATACGCAGTATTTT,CASGLVRYSSRDTQYF
TRBV19,TRBD1,TRBJ1-2,NA,TGTGCCAGTAGTACCCCTCCGGGACAGGGGGCGCGTTCCGGCTACACCTTC,CASSTPPGQGARSGYTF
TRBV25-1,NA,TRBJ1-5,few,TGTGCCAGCAGTGGCGGGGCCAATTGGGGACAGCCCCAGCATTTT,CASSGGANWGQPQHF
TRBV30,TRBD1,TRBJ1-6,few,TGTGCCTGGAGTGTAGGGCCAGGGGGCAATTCACCCCTCCACTTT,CAWSVGPGGNSPLHF
TRBV28,NA,TRBJ1-5,NA,TGTGCCAGCAGTTTCCAAGCCCTCCATCAGCCCCAGCATTTT,CASSFQALHQPQHF
TRBV18,NA,TRBJ1-6,few,TGTGCCAGCTCACCAACAGCACCTTATAGCTCCTATAATTCACCCCTCCACTTT,CASSPTAPYSSYNSPLHF
TRBV9,NA,TRBJ1-6,NA,TGTGCCAGCAGCGGGAGGGACTATAATTCACCCCTCCACTTT,CASSGRDYNSPLHF
TRBV13,NA,TRBJ1-6,NA,TGTGCCAGCAGCTTTCGACAGGTCTATAATTCACCCCTCCACTTT,CASSFRQVYNSPLHF
TRBV4-2,TRBD1,TRBJ1-1,NA,TGTGCCAGCAGCGTACGGACAGGGGTGGGTGAAGGCACTGAAGCTTTCTTT,CASSVRTGVGEGTEAFF
TRBV2,TRBD2,TRBJ2-5,NA,TGTGCCAGCAGGGCAGGACTAGCGGGGTTAGAGACCCAGTACTTC,CASRAGLAGLETQYF
TRBV19,NA,TRBJ1-1,NA,TGTGCCACGTTAGCGGGGTTTTCTCGTCCAGGCACTGAAGCTTTCTTT,CATLAGFSRPGTEAFF
TRBV9,TRBD2,TRBJ2-7,NA,TGTGCCAGCAGCGCTGCCCGGGGGGGTGCCGAGCAGTACTTC,CASSAARGGAEQYF